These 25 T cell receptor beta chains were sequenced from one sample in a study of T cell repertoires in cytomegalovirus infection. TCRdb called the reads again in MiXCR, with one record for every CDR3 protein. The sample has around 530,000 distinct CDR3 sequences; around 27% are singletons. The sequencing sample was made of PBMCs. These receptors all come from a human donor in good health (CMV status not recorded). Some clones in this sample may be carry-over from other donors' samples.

Here the CDR3 reads CAADSGEKLFF. The CDR3 DNA reads TGTGCCGCAGACAGTGGTGAAAAACTGTTTTTT. J is TRBJ1-4 and V is TRBV30; weak D call: TRBD1 (5 bases). V was trimmed by 8 bases and J by 7 bases, leaving 11 bases between them. The CDR3 contains 11 residues. CDR1 is GTSNPN and CDR2 is SVGIG in the germline V gene (reference sequence).

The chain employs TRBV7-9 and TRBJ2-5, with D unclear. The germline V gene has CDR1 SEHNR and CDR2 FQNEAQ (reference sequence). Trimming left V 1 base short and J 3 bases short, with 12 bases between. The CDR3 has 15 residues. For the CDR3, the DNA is TGTGCCAGCAGCTTAGATCTGGACCCAGAAGAGACCCAGTACTTC. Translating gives CASSLDLDPEETQYF.

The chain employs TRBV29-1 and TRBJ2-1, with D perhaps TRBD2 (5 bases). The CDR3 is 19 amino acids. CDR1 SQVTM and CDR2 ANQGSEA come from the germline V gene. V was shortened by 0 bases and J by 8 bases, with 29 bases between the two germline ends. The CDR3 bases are TGCAGCGTTGAAGACAGTAGCGCGACATCATCGGTCCCTGTGGATGAGCAGTTCTTC. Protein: CSVEDSSATSSVPVDEQFF.

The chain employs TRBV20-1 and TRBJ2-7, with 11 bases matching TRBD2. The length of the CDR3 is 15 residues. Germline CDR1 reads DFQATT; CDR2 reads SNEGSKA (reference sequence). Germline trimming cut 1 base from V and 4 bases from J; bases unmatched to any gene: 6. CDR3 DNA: TGCAGTGCTAGAGTATCGGCTAGCGGGAGGTACGAGCAGTACTTC. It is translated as CSARVSASGRYEQYF.

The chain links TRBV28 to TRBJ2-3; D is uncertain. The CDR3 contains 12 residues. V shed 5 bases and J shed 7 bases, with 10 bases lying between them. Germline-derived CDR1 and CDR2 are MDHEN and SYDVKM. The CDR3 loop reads CASSAVVNTQYF. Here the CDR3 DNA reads TGTGCCAGCAGTGCGGTGGTTAATACGCAGTATTTT. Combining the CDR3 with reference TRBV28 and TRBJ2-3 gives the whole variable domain DVKVTQSSRYLVKRTGEKVFLECVQDMDHENMFWYRQDPGLGLRLIYFSYDVKMKEKGDIPEGYSVSREKKERFSLILESASTNQTSMYLCASSAVVNTQYFGPGTRLTVL.

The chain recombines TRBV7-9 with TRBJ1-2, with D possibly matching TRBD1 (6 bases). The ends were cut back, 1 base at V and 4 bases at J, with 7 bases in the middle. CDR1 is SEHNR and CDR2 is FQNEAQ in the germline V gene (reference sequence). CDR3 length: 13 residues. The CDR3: CASSLVQGYGYTF. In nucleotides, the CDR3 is TGTGCCAGCAGCTTAGTACAGGGCTATGGCTACACCTTC.

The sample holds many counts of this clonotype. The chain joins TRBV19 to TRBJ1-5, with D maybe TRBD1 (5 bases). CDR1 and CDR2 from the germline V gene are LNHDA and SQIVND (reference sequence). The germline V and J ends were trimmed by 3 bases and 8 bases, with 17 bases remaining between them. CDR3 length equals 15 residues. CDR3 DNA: TGTGCCAGTAGTATCGGGGGAGCCGGGTTAGAGCCCCAGCATTTT. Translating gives CASSIGGAGLEPQHF.

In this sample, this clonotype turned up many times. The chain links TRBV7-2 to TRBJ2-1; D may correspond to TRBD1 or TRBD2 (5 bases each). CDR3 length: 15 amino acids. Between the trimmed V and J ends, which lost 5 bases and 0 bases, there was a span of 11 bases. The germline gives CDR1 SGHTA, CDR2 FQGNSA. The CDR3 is CASSVRGSSYNEQFF. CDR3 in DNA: TGTGCCAGCAGCGTGAGGGGTAGCTCCTACAATGAGCAGTTCTTC.

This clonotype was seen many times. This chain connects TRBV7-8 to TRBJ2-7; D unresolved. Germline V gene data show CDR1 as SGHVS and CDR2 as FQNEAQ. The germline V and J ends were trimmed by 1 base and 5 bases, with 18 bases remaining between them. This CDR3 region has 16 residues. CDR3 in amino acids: CASSLVSGPLIDEQYV. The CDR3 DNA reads TGTGCCAGCAGCTTAGTCTCGGGTCCTTTGATTGACGAGCAGTACGTC.

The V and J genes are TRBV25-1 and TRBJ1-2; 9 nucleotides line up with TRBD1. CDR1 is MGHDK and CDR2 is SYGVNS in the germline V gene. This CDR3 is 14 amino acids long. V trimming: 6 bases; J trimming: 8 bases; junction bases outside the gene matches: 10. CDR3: CASRVTGGGEGYTF. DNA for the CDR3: TGTGCCAGCAGGGTAACAGGGGGCGGAGAGGGCTACACCTTC.

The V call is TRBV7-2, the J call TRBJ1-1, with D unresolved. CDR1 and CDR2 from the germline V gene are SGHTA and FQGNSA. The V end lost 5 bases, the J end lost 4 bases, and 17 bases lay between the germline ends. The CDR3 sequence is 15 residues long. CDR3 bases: TGTGCCAGCAGCCTCCTGGCAGGAGGAGTCACTGAAGCTTTCTTT. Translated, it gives CASSLLAGGVTEAFF.

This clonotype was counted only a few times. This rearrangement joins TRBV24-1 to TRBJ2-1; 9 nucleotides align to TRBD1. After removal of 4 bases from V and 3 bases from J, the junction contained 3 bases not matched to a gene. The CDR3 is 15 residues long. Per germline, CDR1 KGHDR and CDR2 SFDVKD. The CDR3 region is CATSDTGQGYNEQFF. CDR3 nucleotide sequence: TGTGCCACCAGTGACACGGGACAGGGCTACAATGAGCAGTTCTTC.

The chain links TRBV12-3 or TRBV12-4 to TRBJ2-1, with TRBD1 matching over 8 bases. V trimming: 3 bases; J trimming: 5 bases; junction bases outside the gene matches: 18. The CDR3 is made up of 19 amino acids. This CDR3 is CASSFLPYYQGADNNEQFF. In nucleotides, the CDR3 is TGTGCCAGCAGTTTTCTCCCATACTATCAGGGGGCGGACAACAATGAGCAGTTCTTC.

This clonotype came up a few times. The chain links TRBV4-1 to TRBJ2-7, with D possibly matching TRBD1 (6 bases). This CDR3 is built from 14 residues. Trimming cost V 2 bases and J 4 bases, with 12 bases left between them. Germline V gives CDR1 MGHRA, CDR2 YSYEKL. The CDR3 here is CASSQTGFGYEQYF. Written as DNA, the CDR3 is TGCGCCAGCAGCCAAACAGGGTTTGGTTACGAGCAGTACTTC.

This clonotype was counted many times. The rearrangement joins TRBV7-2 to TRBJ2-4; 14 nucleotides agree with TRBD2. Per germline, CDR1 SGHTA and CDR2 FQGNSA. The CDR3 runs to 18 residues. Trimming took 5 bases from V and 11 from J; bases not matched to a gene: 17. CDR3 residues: CASSLRPPGLAGDTLQYF. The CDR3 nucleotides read TGTGCCAGCAGCCTAAGGCCCCCGGGACTAGCGGGGGATACCCTTCAGTACTTC.

The CDR3 region is CASSERPTGELFF. CDR3 bases: TGTGCCAGCAGTGAGCGTCCTACCGGGGAGCTGTTTTTT. This sequence joins TRBV2 and TRBJ2-2; no clear D. This CDR3 is built from 13 residues. Between the trimmed V and J ends, which lost 3 bases and 5 bases, there was a span of 7 bases. Looked up from germline, CDR1 is SNHLY and CDR2 is FYNNEI.

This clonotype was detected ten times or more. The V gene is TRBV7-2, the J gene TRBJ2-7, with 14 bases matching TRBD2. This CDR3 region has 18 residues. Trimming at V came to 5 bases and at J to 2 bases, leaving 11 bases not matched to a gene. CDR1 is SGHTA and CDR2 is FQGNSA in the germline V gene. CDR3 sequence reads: CASSAPSGLAGVTYEQYF. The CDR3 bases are TGTGCCAGCAGCGCTCCCTCGGGACTAGCGGGAGTTACCTACGAGCAGTACTTC. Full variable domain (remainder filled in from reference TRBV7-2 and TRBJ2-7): GAGVSQSPSNKVTEKGKDVELRCDPISGHTALYWYRQSLGQGLEFLIYFQGNSAPDKSGLPSDRFSAERTGGSVSTLTIQRTQQEDSAVYLCASSAPSGLAGVTYEQYFGPGTRLTVT.

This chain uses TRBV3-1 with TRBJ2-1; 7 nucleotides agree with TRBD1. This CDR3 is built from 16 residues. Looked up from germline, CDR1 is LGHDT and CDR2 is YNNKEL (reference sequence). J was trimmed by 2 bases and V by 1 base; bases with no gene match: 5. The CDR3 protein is CASSQAFQGAYNEQFF. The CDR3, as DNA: TGTGCCAGCAGCCAAGCTTTCCAGGGGGCCTACAATGAGCAGTTCTTC.

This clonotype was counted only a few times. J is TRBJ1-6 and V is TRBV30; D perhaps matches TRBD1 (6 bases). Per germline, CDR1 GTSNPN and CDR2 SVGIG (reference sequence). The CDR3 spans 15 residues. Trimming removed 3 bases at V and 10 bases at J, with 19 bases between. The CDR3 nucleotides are TGTGCCTGGAGAGCTAAGACAGGCCGGGGATCACCCCTCCACTTT. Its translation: CAWRAKTGRGSPLHF.

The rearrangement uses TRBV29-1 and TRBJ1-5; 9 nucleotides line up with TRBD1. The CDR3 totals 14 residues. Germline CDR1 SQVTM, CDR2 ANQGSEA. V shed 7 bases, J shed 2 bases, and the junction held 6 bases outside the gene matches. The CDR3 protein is CSATGGTGNQPQHF. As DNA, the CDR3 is TGCAGCGCGACAGGGGGGACGGGCAATCAGCCCCAGCATTTT.

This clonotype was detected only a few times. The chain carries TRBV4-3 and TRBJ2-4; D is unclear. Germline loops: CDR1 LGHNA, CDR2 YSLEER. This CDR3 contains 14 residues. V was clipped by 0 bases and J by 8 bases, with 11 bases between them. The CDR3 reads CASSQDTIGDIQYF. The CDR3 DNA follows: TGCGCCAGCAGCCAAGATACTATTGGGGACATTCAGTACTTC.

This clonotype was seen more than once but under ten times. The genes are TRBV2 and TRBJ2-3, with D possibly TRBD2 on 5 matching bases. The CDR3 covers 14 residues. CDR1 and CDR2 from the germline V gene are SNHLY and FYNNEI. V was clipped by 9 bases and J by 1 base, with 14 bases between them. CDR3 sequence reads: CASGLSGRTDTQYF. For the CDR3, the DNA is TGTGCCAGTGGTCTGAGCGGCCGCACAGATACGCAGTATTTT. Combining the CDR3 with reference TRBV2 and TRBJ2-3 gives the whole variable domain EPEVTQTPSHQVTQMGQEVILRCVPISNHLYFYWYRQILGQKVEFLVSFYNNEISEKSEIFDDQFSVERPDGSNFTLKIRSTKLEDSAMYFCASGLSGRTDTQYFGPGTRLTVL.

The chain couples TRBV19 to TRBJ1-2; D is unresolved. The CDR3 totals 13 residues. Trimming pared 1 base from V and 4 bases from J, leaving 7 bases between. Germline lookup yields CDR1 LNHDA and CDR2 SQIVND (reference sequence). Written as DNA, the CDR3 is TGTGCCAGTAGTATAGGAAAGAGCTATGGCTACACCTTC. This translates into CASSIGKSYGYTF.

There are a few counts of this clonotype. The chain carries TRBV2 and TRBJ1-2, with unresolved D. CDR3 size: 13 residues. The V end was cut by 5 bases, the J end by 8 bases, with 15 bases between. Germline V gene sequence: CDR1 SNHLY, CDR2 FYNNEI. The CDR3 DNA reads TGTGCCAGCAGTCTTAATTTTTTGGCCGGCTACACCTTC. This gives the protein CASSLNFLAGYTF.

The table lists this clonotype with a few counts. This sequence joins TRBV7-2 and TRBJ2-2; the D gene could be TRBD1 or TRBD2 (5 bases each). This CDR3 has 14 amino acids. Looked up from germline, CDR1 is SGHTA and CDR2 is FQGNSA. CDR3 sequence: CAWGNTRITGELFF. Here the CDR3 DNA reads TGTGCTTGGGGGAATACACGGATCACCGGGGAGCTGTTTTTT.